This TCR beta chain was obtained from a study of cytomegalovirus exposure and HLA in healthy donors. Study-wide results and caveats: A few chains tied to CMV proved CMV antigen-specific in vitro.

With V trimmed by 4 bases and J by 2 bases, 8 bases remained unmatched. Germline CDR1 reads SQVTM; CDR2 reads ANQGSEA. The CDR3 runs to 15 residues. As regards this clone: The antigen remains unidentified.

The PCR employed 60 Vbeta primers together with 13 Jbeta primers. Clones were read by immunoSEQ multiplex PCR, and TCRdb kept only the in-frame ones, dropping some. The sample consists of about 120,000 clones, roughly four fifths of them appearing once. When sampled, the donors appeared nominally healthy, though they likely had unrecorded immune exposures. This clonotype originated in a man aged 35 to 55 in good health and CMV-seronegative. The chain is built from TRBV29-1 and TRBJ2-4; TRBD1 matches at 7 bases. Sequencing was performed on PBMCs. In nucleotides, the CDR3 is TGCAGCGTTGGGACAGACAGGGCGACCAAAAACATTCAGTACTTC. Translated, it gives CSVGTDRATKNIQYF.